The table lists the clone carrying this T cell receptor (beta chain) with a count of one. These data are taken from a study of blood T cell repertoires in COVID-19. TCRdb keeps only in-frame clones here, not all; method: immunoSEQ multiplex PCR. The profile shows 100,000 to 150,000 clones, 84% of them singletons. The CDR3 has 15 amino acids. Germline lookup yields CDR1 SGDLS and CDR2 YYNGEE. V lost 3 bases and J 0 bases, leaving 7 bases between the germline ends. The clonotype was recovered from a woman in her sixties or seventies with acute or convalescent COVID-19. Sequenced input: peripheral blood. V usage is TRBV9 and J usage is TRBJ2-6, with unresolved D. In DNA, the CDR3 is TGTGCCAGCAGCGATTTTAGCTCTGGGGCCAACGTCCTGACTTTC. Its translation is CASSDFSSGANVLTF.